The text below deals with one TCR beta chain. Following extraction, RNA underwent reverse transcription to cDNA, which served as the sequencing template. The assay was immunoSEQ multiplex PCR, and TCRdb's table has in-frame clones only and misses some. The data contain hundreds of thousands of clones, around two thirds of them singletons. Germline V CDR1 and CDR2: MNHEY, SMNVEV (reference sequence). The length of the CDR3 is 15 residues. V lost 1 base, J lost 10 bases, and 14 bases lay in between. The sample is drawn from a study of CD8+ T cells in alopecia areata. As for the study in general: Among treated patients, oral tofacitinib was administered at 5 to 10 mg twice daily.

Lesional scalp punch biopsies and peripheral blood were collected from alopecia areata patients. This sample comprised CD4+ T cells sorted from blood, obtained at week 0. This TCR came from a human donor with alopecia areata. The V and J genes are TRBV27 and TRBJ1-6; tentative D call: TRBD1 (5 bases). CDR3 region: CASSLFQGPESPLHF. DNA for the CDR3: TGTGCCAGCAGTTTATTTCAGGGCCCGGAATCACCCCTCCACTTT.